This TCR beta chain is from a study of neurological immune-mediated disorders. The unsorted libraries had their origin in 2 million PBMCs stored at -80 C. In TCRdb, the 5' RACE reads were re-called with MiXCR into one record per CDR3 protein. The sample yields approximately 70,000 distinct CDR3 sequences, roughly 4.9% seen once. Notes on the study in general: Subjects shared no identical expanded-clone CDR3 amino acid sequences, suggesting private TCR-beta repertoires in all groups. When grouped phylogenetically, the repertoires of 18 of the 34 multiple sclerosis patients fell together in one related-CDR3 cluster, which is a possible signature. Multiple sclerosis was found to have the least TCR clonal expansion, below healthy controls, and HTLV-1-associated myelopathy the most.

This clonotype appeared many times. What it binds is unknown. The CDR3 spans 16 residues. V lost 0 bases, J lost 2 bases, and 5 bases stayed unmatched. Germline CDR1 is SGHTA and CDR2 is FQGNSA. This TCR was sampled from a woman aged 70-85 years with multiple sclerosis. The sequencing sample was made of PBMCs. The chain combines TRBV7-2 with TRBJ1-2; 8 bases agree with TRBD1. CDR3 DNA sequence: TGTGCCAGCAGCTTAGCCCGACAGGGGTTAAACTATGGCTACACCTTC. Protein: CASSLARQGLNYGYTF.